This T cell receptor (beta chain) was obtained from a study of CD8 T cells in acute hepatitis C reinfection (dated by TCRdb to the early 2020s). Regarding the complete study: This study examined the TCRbeta repertoire of CD8+ T cells that recognize the HCV NS3-1073 epitope, both during acute infection and after viral clearance. Paired acute and follow-up samples were contributed by four of the spontaneous resolvers. The paper's findings and limits, for the study overall: Regardless of outcome, about 12 public clonotypes were found, and one public clonotype used V04-02/J02-02. Diversity in the NS3-1073 specific repertoires was high, and no significant differences in diversity emerged among acute resolver, follow-up resolver and acute chronic samples. Only the TCRbeta chain was sequenced in bulk, so alphabeta pairing of public clonotypes could not be determined. Preferential use of the TRBV04 and TRBV06 gene families was observed in all groups, and this preferential usage was not explained by overrepresentation in the naive pool. CDR3 sequences shared with other epitopes were rarely observed, and exact matching may have been limited by differing sequencing approaches. No follow-up repertoires were available for chronically infected subjects, since NS3-1073 specific cells were too rare to be sorted.

Genomic DNA was extracted from FACS-sorted cells, and TCRbeta chains were sequenced through the commercial immunoSEQ service. The source study handled its data this way. ImmunoSEQ Analyzer software v3.0 and R v3.5.1 were used to analyze the repertoire data. Sequences containing stop codons or out-of-frame rearrangements were removed, so only productive rearrangements were analyzed. Simpson diversity, Shannon entropy, CDR3 length and nucleotide addition metrics were obtained from the sequencing provider. Clonotypes were grouped by frequency as dominant, sub-dominant, low or lowest abundance, and most analyses excluded clonotypes below 0.1%. A CDR3 amino acid clonotype was designated public if detected in at least two subjects at a cumulative frequency of at least 0.5%. The clones in this table, taken by TCRdb from immuneACCESS, are in-frame only. Not every clone is retained; where verified, under half of the shortfall comes from an unresolved V gene, and the cause of the rest is unknown. V, J and clone size reflect that table, while D and trimming were determined from the DNA. The sample table contains about 38,000 clones; only one count was recorded for approximately 85% of them. About a tenth of the sample is taken by the ten largest.

Trimming at the junction amounts to 6 bases on V and 6 bases on J, and the germline ends lie 15 bases apart. The germline V gene supplies CDR1 WSHSY and CDR2 SAAADI. From the cysteine up to the phenylalanine, the CDR3 has a length of 13 residues. Only the CDR3 portion is preserved as DNA: 39 bases, with reading frame beginning at the first base. In regard to this clone: The antigen it recognizes is unknown. Base-call qualities are not available, and no considerably larger clone is one nucleotide away.

The sample's time point label, in plain terms: naive CD8 control sorted from an acute-time-point sample. Enrolled in the Montreal Hepatitis C Cohort (HEPCO) in Canada, the donors were people who inject drugs, and these donors were followed every 3 months. Acute primary HCV infection was defined by a positive HCV RNA or antibody test following a negative test within the previous 24 weeks. Antibodies against CD3, CD8 and CD45RO were used for surface staining, and dead cells were excluded with an aqua fixable dye. Among the cohort members were several spontaneous resolvers, with spontaneous resolution defined as HCV RNA clearance within 24 weeks. Frozen stocks of peripheral blood mononuclear cells were first thawed, after which negative isolation of CD8+ T cells was carried out using the MACS CD8+ T cell Isolation Kit. A BD FACSAria II cell sorter was used for cell sorting.

The V and J genes are TRBV10-2 and TRBJ2-7, and perhaps TRBD1 as D gene, on 6 matching bases. The clonotype was recovered from a woman aged 18-29 years who spontaneously cleared hepatitis C infection. Material: naive CD8+ T cells from PBMCs. The sample's cell subset or site, from its label and the paper: sorted total naive CD45RO-negative CD8+ T cells. The CDR3 here reads CASSPTGMVEQYF. The nucleotides read TGCGCCAGCAGCCCTACAGGGATGGTCGAGCAGTACTTC.